These T cell receptor beta chains were read from a single sample in a study of cytomegalovirus exposure and HLA in healthy donors. Data came from immunoSEQ multiplex PCR; TCRdb stores just in-frame clones and leaves some out. The table has roughly 130,000 clones, 74% seen once. Sequenced material: PBMCs. All receptors come from a woman aged 50 to 60 in good health and CMV-seropositive. Each CDR3 is given with its conserved first and last residue. The D gene is left open where the match is weak. A clone size is listed for some rows: how often the clone was seen (once, few, many), or a class if it is expanded.

. | TRBJ2-3 | TRBV7-2 | . | CASSRRTISDTQYF | TGTGCCAGCAGCCGACGGACTATCTCAGATACGCAGTATTTT
. | TRBJ2-1 | TRBV2 | TRBD2 | CASSGQRGANEQFF | TGTGCCAGCAGCGGACAGCGGGGGGCCAATGAGCAGTTCTTC
. | TRBJ1-1 | TRBV7-2 | . | CASSLAGGPEAFF | TGTGCCAGCAGCTTAGCCGGGGGGCCTGAAGCTTTCTTT
. | TRBJ1-3 | TRBV11-2 | TRBD1 | CASSLYGTVVGNTIYF | TGTGCCAGCAGCTTATACGGGACAGTTGTGGGAAACACCATATATTTT
. | TRBJ1-4 | TRBV7-9 | . | CASSLAQGGEKLFF | TGTGCCAGCAGCTTAGCACAGGGTGGTGAAAAACTGTTTTTT
. | TRBJ1-5 | TRBV2 | . | CASTGASYSNQPQHF | TGTGCCAGCACAGGGGCCAGTTATAGCAATCAGCCCCAGCATTTT
few | TRBJ2-7 | TRBV11-3 | . | CASSLDDSAYF | TGTGCCAGCAGCTTAGACGACAGCGCGTACTTC
few | TRBJ2-1 | TRBV5-4 | . | CASSFDWPGEQFF | TGTGCCAGCAGCTTTGACTGGCCTGGTGAGCAGTTCTTC
. | TRBJ1-2 | TRBV19 | . | CASSMLAGEGYTF | TGTGCCAGTAGTATGCTTGCGGGAGAGGGCTACACCTTC
. | TRBJ1-1 | TRBV2 | TRBD1 | CASRPIRDRLSRNTEAFF | TGTGCCAGCAGGCCCATTCGGGACAGACTAAGTAGGAACACTGAAGCTTTCTTT
. | TRBJ2-5 | TRBV27 | TRBD2 | CASGGGLAGETQYF | TGTGCCAGCGGGGGGGGACTAGCGGGGGAGACCCAGTACTTC
. | TRBJ2-5 | TRBV9 | TRBD1 | CASSVRDRGETQYF | TGTGCCAGCAGCGTCCGGGACAGGGGAGAGACCCAGTACTTC
once | TRBJ2-3 | TRBV27 | . | CAVLDMSTDTQYF | TGTGCCGTCCTCGACATGAGCACAGATACGCAGTATTTT
once | TRBJ2-5 | TRBV5-1 | TRBD1 | CASSLRDSVIGTQYF | TGCGCCAGCAGCTTGCGGGACAGCGTGATCGGGACCCAGTACTTC
. | TRBJ2-2 | TRBV9 | . | CASSVGVSGTGELFF | TGTGCCAGCAGCGTAGGAGTTTCGGGCACCGGGGAGCTGTTTTTT
few | TRBJ1-6 | TRBV5-1 | TRBD1 | CASSGTGGPPLHF | TGCGCCAGCAGCGGGACAGGGGGACCACCCCTCCACTTT
. | TRBJ2-5 | TRBV9 | . | CASSVSPQETQYF | TGTGCCAGCAGCGTGAGCCCCCAAGAGACCCAGTACTTC
few | TRBJ1-1 | TRBV6-5 | TRBD1 | CASSYITGEYAFF | TGTGCCAGCAGTTACATAACAGGGGAGTACGCTTTCTTT
. | TRBJ2-5 | TRBV2 | TRBD2 | CASRGLGLAEETQYF | TGTGCCAGCAGGGGGTTGGGACTAGCGGAAGAGACCCAGTACTTC
. | TRBJ2-2 | TRBV10-1 | . | CASSETRQVDGELFF | TGCGCCAGCAGTGAGACCCGACAGGTTGACGGGGAGCTGTTTTTT
few | TRBJ2-3 | TRBV5-1 | . | CASSWQSTDTQYF | TGCGCCAGCAGCTGGCAGAGCACAGATACGCAGTATTTT
. | TRBJ1-1 | TRBV6-6 | . | CASSSQGLNTEAFF | TGTGCCAGCAGTTCTCAGGGTCTCAACACTGAAGCTTTCTTT
once | TRBJ1-6 | TRBV27 | . | CASSLVRGNSPLHF | TGTGCCAGCAGTTTAGTAAGGGGGAATTCACCCCTCCACTTT
. | TRBJ2-7 | TRBV18 | . | CASSPTARGVTYEQYF | TGTGCCAGCTCACCAACTGCTCGCGGGGTGACCTACGAGCAGTACTTC
. | TRBJ1-6 | TRBV5-1 | TRBD1 | CASKLLRGSFLYNSPLHF | TGCGCCAGCAAGCTTCTCAGGGGGTCCTTTCTCTATAATTCACCCCTCCACTTT
once | TRBJ1-2 | TRBV15 | . | CATSREGESYGYTF | TGTGCCACCAGCAGAGAAGGGGAAAGCTATGGCTACACCTTC
. | TRBJ1-5 | TRBV29-1 | . | CSAGTGNQPQHF | TGCAGCGCCGGGACTGGCAATCAGCCCCAGCATTTT
. | TRBJ2-1 | TRBV20-1 | . | CSASGAEQFF | TGCAGTGCTAGTGGGGCTGAGCAGTTCTTC
. | TRBJ2-7 | TRBV2 | TRBD1 | CASGGQGDEQYF | TGTGCCAGCGGGGGACAGGGCGACGAGCAGTACTTC
. | TRBJ2-2 | TRBV19 | . | CASSLTGTAGELFF | TGTGCCAGTAGTTTAACAGGGACGGCCGGGGAGCTGTTTTTT
. | TRBJ1-5 | TRBV2 | . | CASSGANSNQPQHF | TGTGCCAGCAGTGGCGCGAATAGCAATCAGCCCCAGCATTTT
. | TRBJ2-2 | TRBV19 | . | CASSRDPQGNTGELFF | TGTGCCAGTAGTCGAGACCCACAGGGGAACACCGGGGAGCTGTTTTTT
. | TRBJ2-7 | TRBV19 | TRBD2 | CASSIAGGDLYEQYF | TGTGCCAGTAGTATAGCCGGGGGGGACCTCTACGAGCAGTACTTC
few | TRBJ2-7 | TRBV7-2 | . | CASSLSRQGYEQYF | TGTGCCAGCAGCTTAAGTCGCCAGGGCTACGAGCAGTACTTC
few | TRBJ1-1 | TRBV30 | . | CAAGGWAEAFF | TGTGCCGCGGGGGGCTGGGCTGAAGCTTTCTTT
. | TRBJ2-7 | TRBV11-3 | . | CASSSGNHEQYF | TGTGCCAGCAGCTCAGGGAACCACGAGCAGTACTTC
. | TRBJ1-3 | TRBV19 | . | CATSIYSGNTIYF | TGTGCCACCTCTATCTACTCTGGAAACACCATATATTTT
. | TRBJ2-7 | TRBV29-1 | TRBD2 | CSAVGASGGFYEQYF | TGCAGCGCCGTTGGGGCTAGCGGGGGATTCTACGAGCAGTACTTC
few | TRBJ2-7 | TRBV11-2 | . | CASSLDRGGNEQYF | TGTGCCAGCAGCTTAGATCGAGGGGGTAACGAGCAGTACTTC
. | TRBJ2-7 | TRBV2 | . | CASSLDGRQYF | TGTGCCAGCAGTCTAGACGGTAGGCAGTACTTC
. | TRBJ1-2 | TRBV2 | . | CASRGDIQGYTF | TGTGCCAGCAGGGGGGACATTCAGGGCTACACCTTC
few | TRBJ1-3 | TRBV4-1 | TRBD1 | CASSWQQGPGNTIYF | TGCGCCAGCAGTTGGCAACAGGGGCCTGGAAACACCATATATTTT
once | TRBJ1-5 | TRBV12-5 | . | CASGLVDGPGVNQPQHF | TGTGCTAGTGGTTTGGTTGACGGGCCCGGGGTCAATCAGCCCCAGCATTTT
. | TRBJ1-1 | TRBV7-8 | . | CASSFAGRRNMNTEAFF | TGTGCCAGCAGCTTCGCCGGGAGAAGAAATATGAACACTGAAGCTTTCTTT
. | TRBJ2-6 | TRBV19 | TRBD1 | CASSRDRAGANVLTF | TGTGCCAGTAGTAGGGACAGGGCTGGGGCCAACGTCCTGACTTTC
. | TRBJ2-5 | TRBV15 | TRBD2 | CATSRGSGGETQYF | TGTGCCACCAGCAGGGGTAGCGGGGGGGAGACCCAGTACTTC
many | TRBJ2-7 | TRBV5-8 | TRBD1 | CASSLAGTGSSEQYF | TGTGCCAGCAGCTTGGCCGGGACAGGGTCCTCCGAGCAGTACTTC
few | TRBJ1-3 | TRBV5-1 | . | CASSFGQGNIGNTIYF | TGCGCCAGCAGCTTCGGTCAGGGAAATATCGGGAACACCATATATTTT